This T cell receptor (beta chain) stems from a study of cytomegalovirus exposure and HLA in healthy donors. PCR primers comprised 60 Vbeta and 13 Jbeta primers. Sequencing used immunoSEQ multiplex PCR; TCRdb keeps in-frame clones, though not all of them. The sample table includes about 110,000 clones. The germline V and J ends were trimmed by 0 bases and 0 bases, with 7 bases remaining between them. Per the germline V gene, CDR1 is SGHNT and CDR2 is YYREEE (reference sequence). The CDR3 runs to 15 residues. This TCR derives from a man aged 50 to 59 in good health and CMV-seronegative. This chain links TRBV5-4 with TRBJ2-1; D is possibly TRBD2 (6 bases). Sequencing was carried out using PBMCs. The CDR3, as DNA: TGTGCCAGCAGCTTGGTAGCGGTCTCCTACAATGAGCAGTTCTTC. Its translation: CASSLVAVSYNEQFF.